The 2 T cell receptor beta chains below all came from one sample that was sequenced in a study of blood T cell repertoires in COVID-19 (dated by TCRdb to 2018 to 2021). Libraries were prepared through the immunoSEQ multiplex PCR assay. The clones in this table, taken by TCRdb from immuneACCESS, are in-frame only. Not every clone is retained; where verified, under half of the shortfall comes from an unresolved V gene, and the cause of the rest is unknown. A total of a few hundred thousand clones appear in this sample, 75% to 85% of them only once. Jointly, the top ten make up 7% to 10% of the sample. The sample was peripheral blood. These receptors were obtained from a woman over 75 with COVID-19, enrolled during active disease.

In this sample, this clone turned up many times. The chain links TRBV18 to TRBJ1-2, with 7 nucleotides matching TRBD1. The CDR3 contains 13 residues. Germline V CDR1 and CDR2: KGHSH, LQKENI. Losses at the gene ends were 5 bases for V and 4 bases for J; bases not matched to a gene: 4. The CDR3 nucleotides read TGTGCCAGCTCATCCGAGGGGGCCTATGGCTACACCTTC. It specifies CASSSEGAYGYTF.

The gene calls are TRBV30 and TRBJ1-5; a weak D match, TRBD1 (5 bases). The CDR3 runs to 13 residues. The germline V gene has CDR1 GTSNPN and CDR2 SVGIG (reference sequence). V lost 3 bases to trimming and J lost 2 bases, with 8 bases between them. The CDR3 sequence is CAWRVGGNQPQHF. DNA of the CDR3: TGTGCCTGGAGAGTAGGGGGCAATCAGCCCCAGCATTTT.